A single sample is the source of the 11 T cell receptor beta chains below, sequenced in a study of T cells in tuberculosis (dated by TCRdb to the late 2010s). PBMC were thawed, rested overnight, stained with a GMM-loaded CD1B tetramer, a Live/Dead dye and anti-CD3, and then sorted on a FACS Aria II. C32 glucose monomycolate purified from Rhodococcus equi was loaded onto CD1B tetramers. Library construction relied on the immunoSEQ multiplex PCR assay. As stored in TCRdb, this immuneACCESS dataset retains in-frame rearrangements with V and J assigned. A fraction of the clones does not appear; measured against another copy, unresolved V genes explain less than half of the discrepancy, and the remainder lacks a known reason. This sample has more than 45,000 clones in its table, and approximately 88% of those were observed once. Of the sample, 21% is held by the ten largest clones. The sample taken for sequencing was CD1b-GMM tetramer-negative cells sorted from PBMCs. Taken with the paper, the label for cell subset or site translates to: T cells not binding CD1B-GMM tetramer, sorted from same donor. These receptors all stem from an adult woman with latent tuberculosis.

The chain links TRBV6-6 to TRBJ2-5, with D maybe TRBD1 (5 bases). V lost 6 bases, J lost 5 bases, and 16 bases lay in between. The CDR3 sequence is 14 residues long. Germline loops: CDR1 MNHNY, CDR2 SVGAGI (reference sequence). The CDR3 bases are TGTGCCAGCAGCATTCTAGGGGCTGGGGAGACCCAGTACTTC. It yields the protein CASSILGAGETQYF.

The chain recombines TRBV27 with TRBJ1-2; 9 bases line up with TRBD1. This CDR3 spans 14 amino acids. Germline V CDR1 and CDR2: MNHEY, SMNVEV (reference sequence). Unmatched junction bases numbered 8, after V lost 4 bases and J lost 8 bases. In DNA form, the CDR3 reads TGTGCCAGCAGTTCCCGGGACAGGGCAAGGGGCTACACCTTC. This translates into CASSSRDRARGYTF.

This chain uses TRBV7-2 with TRBJ1-2; TRBD1 might be the D (6 bases). In germline, CDR1 is SGHTA, CDR2 FQGNSA. This CDR3 contains 13 residues. Between the trimmed V and J ends, which lost 4 bases and 12 bases, there was a span of 18 bases. The CDR3 DNA follows: TGTGCCAGCAGCTCCGGGCCAACAGGGTCCCACACCTTC. Residues: CASSSGPTGSHTF.

V and J are TRBV6-5 and TRBJ1-6; a weak D match, TRBD1 (5 bases). CDR1 and CDR2 (germline): MNHEY, SVGAGI. The V end was cut by 6 bases, the J end by 12 bases, with 18 bases between. This CDR3 has 14 residues. The CDR3 spells CASRPGRPGVPLHF. The DNA for the CDR3 is TGTGCCAGCAGGCCGGGACGGCCGGGGGTACCCCTCCACTTT.

The gene calls are TRBV7-9 and TRBJ2-3; 7 bases align to TRBD1. Germline V gene lookup returns CDR1 SEHNR and CDR2 FQNEAQ (reference sequence). The J segment lost 2 bases and the V segment lost 11 bases, leaving 7 bases of the junction unmatched. This CDR3 is 13 amino acids long. CDR3 nucleotide sequence: TGTGCCGGGACAGTTACGTCCACAGATACGCAGTATTTT. Amino acids: CAGTVTSTDTQYF.

The chain uses TRBV25-1 and TRBJ2-1, with TRBD2 as a possible D gene (5 bases). V lost 8 bases and J lost 0, with 14 bases in between. The CDR3 covers 15 residues. Germline loops: CDR1 MGHDK, CDR2 SYGVNS. The CDR3 bases are TGTGCCAGCGTAGGGCAAGGGAGCTCCTACAATGAGCAGTTCTTC. It encodes CASVGQGSSYNEQFF.

This sequence joins TRBV29-1 and TRBJ1-1; D gene uncertain. The germline V and J ends were trimmed by 5 bases and 4 bases, with 17 bases remaining between them. Germline V gene sequence: CDR1 SQVTM, CDR2 ANQGSEA. The CDR3 is 14 amino acids. CDR3 DNA: TGCAGCGTTCAGACCCAGGAGACTATCACTGAAGCTTTCTTT. Protein sequence: CSVQTQETITEAFF.

The table lists this clone with a count of one. CDR3 DNA: TGCGCCAGCAGTCAACCTCGGGACAGCTACGAGCAGTACTTC. Its translation: CASSQPRDSYEQYF. The chain links TRBV23-1 to TRBJ2-7, with TRBD1 matching 7 bases. TRBV23-1 is classed as an ORF, of uncertain function. V dropped 2 bases and J dropped 3; count of bases not matched to a gene: 4. CDR3 length: 14 residues.

The V gene is TRBV29-1, the J gene TRBJ2-1, with TRBD1 as a possible D gene (6 bases). Germline CDR1 SQVTM, CDR2 ANQGSEA. The CDR3 contains 13 residues. V was pared by 4 bases and J by 6 bases, with 13 bases between. The CDR3 region has the DNA TGCAGCGTTGTAGATGGGGGCCGCAATGAGCAGTTCTTC. Translated, it gives CSVVDGGRNEQFF.

This chain joins TRBV6-1 and TRBJ2-1; a possible D gene is TRBD2 (6 bases). Germline V lookup: CDR1 MNHNS, CDR2 SASEGT. The CDR3 is 15 residues long. V was clipped by 3 bases and J by 4 bases, with 13 bases between them. The CDR3 DNA reads as TGTGCCAGCAGTGATGGAGCGGGCCTATACAATGAGCAGTTCTTC. Translation gives CASSDGAGLYNEQFF.

The rearrangement links TRBV7-9 to TRBJ2-7; tentatively, D is TRBD1 (6 bases). V dropped 5 bases and J dropped 4 bases, with 12 bases sitting between them. Germline CDR1 is SEHNR and CDR2 is FQNEAQ (reference sequence). The CDR3 loop spans 13 amino acids. Written as DNA, the CDR3 is TGTGCCAGCAGCCGGACAGATTCATACGAGCAGTACTTC. As protein: CASSRTDSYEQYF. Based on the CDR3 plus reference TRBV7-9 and TRBJ2-7, the full variable domain is DTGVSQNPRHKITKRGQNVTFRCDPISEHNRLYWYRQTLGQGPEFLTYFQNEAQLEKSRLLSDRFSAERPKGSFSTLEIQRTEQGDSAMYLCASSRTDSYEQYFGPGTRLTVT.